The T cell receptor beta chain under discussion was sequenced for a study of T cells in Graves' hyperthyroidism and ophthalmopathy. Overall study context: The blood sample was taken at first diagnosis, before treatment began.

In this sample, this clonotype is medium-sized. The germline CDR1 and CDR2 sequences are SEHNR and FQNEAQ (reference sequence). This CDR3 region has 12 residues. V dropped 5 bases and J dropped 4 bases, with 8 bases sitting between them. The TCR beta CDR3 regions underwent amplification using RNA transcripts as the source. The primer set for the first-round RT-PCR of the TCR CDR3 was HTBI. TCRdb analysed the multiplex PCR reads with MiXCR anew, one entry per CDR3 protein. This table holds 20,000 to 30,000 distinct CDR3 sequences, under 55% found once. The receptor was isolated from a woman aged 25-40 years with Graves' hyperthyroidism. V and J are TRBV7-9 and TRBJ1-2; tentatively, D is TRBD1 (6 bases). Specimen: blood. CDR3 nucleotides: TGTGCCAGCAGCGTCAGGGGCTATGGCTACACCTTC. Its translation: CASSVRGYGYTF. The full variable domain, in which reference TRBV7-9 and TRBJ1-2 provide the parts outside the CDR3, is DTGVSQNPRHKITKRGQNVTFRCDPISEHNRLYWYRQTLGQGPEFLTYFQNEAQLEKSRLLSDRFSAERPKGSFSTLEIQRTEQGDSAMYLCASSVRGYGYTFGSGTRLTVV.